The 30 T cell receptor beta chains in this list originate from one sample, sequenced in a study of shared clonotypes between healthy human individuals. This table comes from immunoSEQ multiplex PCR, and its TCRdb copy is limited to in-frame clones, with some not included. This table holds roughly 2,500,000 clones, approximately 94% found once. The sequencing input was naive CD4+ T cells from PBMCs. Sample subset: CD45RA+ positively selected. The receptors originated from a man aged 18 to 29 in good health. Some clones in this sample may be carry-over from other donors' samples.

This clone appeared a single time. The rearrangement uses TRBV6-6 and TRBJ1-5; a weak D match, TRBD1 (6 bases). The CDR3 loop spans 16 amino acids. Trimming cost V 4 bases and J 0 bases, with 13 bases left between them. Germline V gene lookup returns CDR1 MNHNY and CDR2 SVGAGI (reference sequence). The CDR3 reads CASSSTGLPSNQPQHF. The CDR3 DNA reads TGTGCCAGCAGTTCTACAGGGCTCCCTAGCAATCAGCCCCAGCATTTT.

The chain has TRBV9 and TRBJ2-7, with D perhaps matching TRBD1 (6 bases). CDR1 and CDR2 (germline): SGDLS, YYNGEE. V lost 4 bases, J lost 3 bases, and 17 bases lay in between. The length of the CDR3 is 15 residues. The CDR3 spells CASSPHLQGSYEQYF. The DNA of the CDR3 is TGTGCCAGCAGCCCGCACCTCCAGGGGAGCTACGAGCAGTACTTC.

CDR3 residues: CASSIYVGLGNQPQHF. For the CDR3, the DNA is TGTGCCAGTAGTATCTATGTCGGGTTGGGCAATCAGCCCCAGCATTTT. The chain employs TRBV19 and TRBJ1-5; D is uncertain. Trimming took off 3 bases at V and 2 bases at J, with 14 bases between the two ends. The CDR3 loop spans 16 amino acids. Germline-derived CDR1 and CDR2 are LNHDA and SQIVND (reference sequence).

As for this clone: Other nucleotide sequences in the sample specify the same CDR3. CDR3 in amino acids: CASSLAGGTNEKLFF. The CDR3 DNA reads TGTGCCAGCAGCTTAGCAGGGGGTACTAATGAAAAACTGTTTTTT. The rearrangement links TRBV7-9 to TRBJ1-4; D might be TRBD1 (6 bases). With 0 bases removed from V and 2 bases from J, the gap between germline ends came to 7 bases. This CDR3 comprises 15 residues. In germline, CDR1 is SEHNR, CDR2 FQNEAQ (reference sequence). The full variable domain, its missing parts supplied by reference TRBV7-9 and TRBJ1-4, is DTGVSQNPRHKITKRGQNVTFRCDPISEHNRLYWYRQTLGQGPEFLTYFQNEAQLEKSRLLSDRFSAERPKGSFSTLEIQRTEQGDSAMYLCASSLAGGTNEKLFFGSGTQLSVL.

The V gene is TRBV2, the J gene TRBJ2-5; the match to TRBD1 covers 9 bases. In germline, CDR1 is SNHLY, CDR2 FYNNEI. The CDR3 sequence is 15 residues long. Unmatched junction bases numbered 9, after V lost 8 bases and J lost 2 bases. This CDR3 is CASVKGTGRQETQYF. CDR3 bases: TGTGCCAGCGTCAAAGGGACAGGGAGACAAGAGACCCAGTACTTC.

CDR3 DNA sequence: TGTGCCAGCTCATATGACAGGCCAAGCACAGATACGCAGTATTTT. Protein: CASSYDRPSTDTQYF. V is TRBV18 and J is TRBJ2-3, with D perhaps matching TRBD1 (6 bases). The germline CDR1 and CDR2 sequences are KGHSH and LQKENI. The CDR3 spans 15 residues. V lost 5 bases, J lost 0 bases, and 12 bases lay in between.

The CDR3 bases are TGTGCCAGCAGCTTAGAACCAAAGGAGCGGGTCCTTCGCACAGATACGCAGTATTTT. It yields the protein CASSLEPKERVLRTDTQYF. The rearrangement joins TRBV7-9 to TRBJ2-3; a possible D gene is TRBD2 (6 bases). The germline gives CDR1 SEHNR, CDR2 FQNEAQ (reference sequence). The CDR3 loop spans 19 amino acids. V lost 1 base and J 1 base, leaving 21 bases between the germline ends.

The J gene is TRBJ1-4, the V gene TRBV6-1, with 7 bases fitting TRBD1. Germline values: CDR1 MNHNS, CDR2 SASEGT. This CDR3 is built from 15 residues. J gave up 7 bases and V 4 bases, and 9 bases lay outside the gene matches. The CDR3 nucleotides are TGTGCCAGCAGTGGCCCGACAGGGATCGGTGAAAAACTGTTTTTT. Protein: CASSGPTGIGEKLFF.

V and J are TRBV28 and TRBJ2-7; D is unresolved. V was clipped by 7 bases and J by 4 bases, with 11 bases between them. The CDR3 has 12 amino acids. Germline V gene sequence: CDR1 MDHEN, CDR2 SYDVKM. CDR3 amino acids: CASKETVYEQYF. The CDR3 nucleotides are TGTGCCAGCAAGGAAACAGTATACGAGCAGTACTTC.

The chain recombines TRBV28 with TRBJ1-2, with 8 bases aligning to TRBD1. Germline lookup yields CDR1 MDHEN and CDR2 SYDVKM. This CDR3 is built from 14 residues. Germline trimming cut 6 bases from V and 8 bases from J; bases unmatched to any gene: 11. DNA for the CDR3: TGTGCCAGCAGCCCAATAGGACAGGGCCGAGGCTACACCTTC. It yields the protein CASSPIGQGRGYTF.

V gene TRBV6-1 combines with J gene TRBJ2-3; 11 bases agree with TRBD1. Per the germline V gene, CDR1 is MNHNS and CDR2 is SASEGT. This CDR3 spans 14 amino acids. J gave up 5 bases and V 8 bases, and 6 bases lay outside the gene matches. Here the CDR3 reads CASAKGQGGDTQYF. CDR3 coding DNA: TGTGCCAGCGCCAAGGGACAGGGGGGAGATACGCAGTATTTT.

The V call is TRBV10-1, the J call TRBJ2-5; D unclear. Germline CDR1 is WNHNN and CDR2 is SYGVQD (reference sequence). V gave up 3 bases and J gave up 6 bases, with 11 bases separating them. There are 13 residues in the CDR3. CDR3 in amino acids: CASSETLGQTQYF. DNA of the CDR3: TGCGCCAGCAGTGAAACGCTTGGGCAGACCCAGTACTTC.

The chain links TRBV7-2 to TRBJ2-7; D not resolved. V lost 2 bases and J lost 0, with 8 bases in between. CDR1 and CDR2 (germline): SGHTA, FQGNSA. The CDR3 is 14 amino acids. CDR3 amino acids: CASSLRSDSYEQYF. The CDR3 nucleotides are TGTGCCAGCAGCTTACGGAGCGACTCCTACGAGCAGTACTTC.

The rearrangement uses TRBV20-1 and TRBJ1-1; D is uncertain. The CDR3 runs to 10 residues. Germline V gene sequence: CDR1 DFQATT, CDR2 SNEGSKA (reference sequence). The V end lost 5 bases, the J end lost 11 bases, and 12 bases lay between the germline ends. CDR3 protein: CSAEHDWAFF. CDR3 nucleotide sequence: TGCAGTGCTGAACATGATTGGGCTTTCTTT.

This sequence joins TRBV2 and TRBJ2-7, with 7 bases that match TRBD2. The V gene end was trimmed by 9 bases and the J gene end by 2 bases; junction bases not matched to a gene: 7. CDR3 length: 13 amino acids. Germline assignment: CDR1 SNHLY and CDR2 FYNNEI. DNA of the CDR3: TGTGCCAGTACGAGCGGGGCCACCTACGAGCAGTACTTC. Protein: CASTSGATYEQYF.

V usage is TRBV29-1 and J usage is TRBJ2-1; D perhaps matches TRBD1 (7 bases). This CDR3 contains 13 residues. CDR1 is SQVTM and CDR2 is ANQGSEA in the germline V gene. V dropped 6 bases and J dropped 13 bases, with 22 bases sitting between them. This chain's CDR3 is CSVSRVYRGGQFF. The CDR3 DNA reads as TGCAGCGTCTCCCGAGTATACAGGGGAGGACAGTTCTTC.

This chain uses TRBV20-1 with TRBJ2-7; D possibly corresponds to TRBD2 (6 bases). V lost 6 bases, J lost 4 bases, and 10 bases lay in between. Looked up from germline, CDR1 is DFQATT and CDR2 is SNEGSKA (reference sequence). The CDR3 length is 11 residues. CDR3 sequence (DNA): TGCAGTGCGACTAGTTTATACGAGCAGTACTTC. This encodes CSATSLYEQYF.

The rearrangement uses TRBV10-3 and TRBJ1-1, with D tentatively TRBD1 (6 bases). The CDR3 is 18 amino acids. V lost 0 bases and J lost 4, with 21 bases in between. Germline V gene sequence: CDR1 ENHRY, CDR2 SYGVKD. For the CDR3, the DNA is TGTGCCATCAGTGAGTCGAAAGGGGGTCCGAGGGTGAGCACTGAAGCTTTCTTT. It encodes CAISESKGGPRVSTEAFF.

The chain links TRBV5-1 to TRBJ2-5; 8 bases fit TRBD2. Germline trimming cut 4 bases from V and 1 base from J; bases unmatched to any gene: 12. Per the germline V gene, CDR1 is SGHRS and CDR2 is YFSETQ. CDR3 length: 17 residues. This chain's CDR3 is CASSPGGGRTPQETQYF. CDR3 in DNA: TGCGCCAGCAGCCCGGGGGGGGGCAGGACCCCCCAAGAGACCCAGTACTTC.

Note on this clone: One junction end does not reproduce the germline sequence, and a read error may be involved. The J gene is TRBJ2-1, the V gene TRBV30; the D gene is possibly TRBD2 (6 bases). CDR1 is GTSNPN, CDR2 SVGIG, per germline (reference sequence). The CDR3 runs 11 residues. CDR3 in amino acids: CAWSGRGELVF. The CDR3 DNA reads as TGTGCCTGGAGTGGGCGGGGAGAGTTGGTCTTC.

The chain joins TRBV7-7 to TRBJ2-2; tentatively, D is TRBD1 (6 bases). CDR3 size: 14 residues. V was shortened by 5 bases and J by 6 bases, with 13 bases between the two germline ends. Germline loops: CDR1 SSHAT, CDR2 FNYEAQ (reference sequence). The CDR3 bases are TGTGCCAGCAGCGCACGAACAGGGTCCGGGGAGCTGTTTTTT. It translates to CASSARTGSGELFF.

The genes are TRBV27 and TRBJ2-1, with 11 bases aligning to TRBD1. Germline-derived CDR1 and CDR2 are MNHEY and SMNVEV (reference sequence). Unmatched junction bases numbered 10, after V lost 5 bases and J lost 7 bases. CDR3 size: 16 residues. The CDR3 is CASSGIGQGASNEQFF. DNA for the CDR3: TGTGCCAGCAGTGGGATCGGACAGGGGGCGTCTAATGAGCAGTTCTTC.

CDR3 in DNA: TGTGCCAGCAGCTTAGTTCGGAACTCCGAGACCCAGTACTTC. This encodes CASSLVRNSETQYF. The V gene is TRBV7-2, the J gene TRBJ2-5; D not resolved. CDR3 length equals 14 residues. Germline V gene lookup returns CDR1 SGHTA and CDR2 FQGNSA. V was cut by 1 base and J by 5 bases, with 11 bases left in between.

This chain joins TRBV18 and TRBJ1-5; TRBD1 agrees at 7 bases. V was clipped by 2 bases and J by 0 bases; unmatched bases: 7. CDR1 KGHSH and CDR2 LQKENI come from the germline V gene. The CDR3 runs 17 residues. The CDR3 loop is CASSPTDRAGSNQPQHF. The CDR3 DNA follows: TGTGCCAGCTCACCAACCGACAGGGCGGGTAGCAATCAGCCCCAGCATTTT.

The V and J genes are TRBV15 and TRBJ2-7; D is unclear. Germline V lookup: CDR1 LNHNV, CDR2 YYDKDF (reference sequence). The CDR3 runs to 14 residues. Trimming stripped 4 bases from V and 7 bases from J, with 17 bases between. CDR3 loop: CATSTTSLGREQYF. In DNA, the CDR3 is TGTGCCACCAGCACCACCTCTCTCGGCCGGGAGCAGTACTTC.

The chain has TRBV4-3 and TRBJ1-4; D remains unclear. Germline CDR1 and CDR2: LGHNA and YSLEER. The CDR3 contains 13 residues. The V end was cut by 1 base, the J end by 7 bases, with 7 bases between. The CDR3 bases are TGCGCCAGCAGCCAAGTAGCGAGTGAAAAACTGTTTTTT. Translated, it gives CASSQVASEKLFF.

The V gene is TRBV5-5, the J gene TRBJ2-7; D remains ambiguous. The ends were cut back, 0 bases at V and 0 bases at J, with 10 bases in the middle. This CDR3 region has 15 residues. Germline CDR1 SGHKS, CDR2 YYEKEE (reference sequence). In DNA, the CDR3 is TGTGCCAGCAGCTTGGCCATAGGGATCTCCTACGAGCAGTACTTC. Amino acid sequence: CASSLAIGISYEQYF.

The chain recombines TRBV6-1 with TRBJ1-2, with D hard to call. Trimming pared 2 bases from V and 2 bases from J, leaving 9 bases between. There are 14 residues in the CDR3. Germline lookup yields CDR1 MNHNS and CDR2 SASEGT. The CDR3 DNA is TGTGCCAGCAGTGAACGTCAACGGAACTATGGCTACACCTTC. This codes for CASSERQRNYGYTF.

This rearrangement joins TRBV15 to TRBJ1-2, with 7 nucleotides matching TRBD1. From germline, CDR1 is LNHNV and CDR2 YYDKDF (reference sequence). The CDR3 sequence is 15 residues long. The trim removed 5 bases at V and 8 bases at J, leaving 14 bases unmatched. The CDR3 reads CATSRYKQGPAGYTF. CDR3 coding DNA: TGTGCCACCAGCCGTTATAAACAGGGGCCCGCGGGCTACACCTTC.

Turning to this clone: Other DNA sequences of this sample code for an identical CDR3. In nucleotides, the CDR3 is TGCGCCAGCAGCTTGACTAGCGGTCCCACAGATACGCAGTATTTT. Encoded protein: CASSLTSGPTDTQYF. The V call is TRBV5-1, the J call TRBJ2-3; 8 bases match TRBD2. Trimming removed 1 base from V and 2 bases from J; junction bases left unmatched: 3. CDR1 SGHRS and CDR2 YFSETQ come from the germline V gene. The CDR3 is 15 amino acids.